The entry below describes one T cell receptor beta chain. Its target is unknown. The data were taken from a study of Ad26.COV2.S vaccination and SARS-CoV-2 variants. Study-wide background: Ad26.COV2.S was injected intramuscularly once or twice, 56 days apart. Notes on the study in general: Vaccinees and placebo recipients showed similar non-spike TCR breadth.

The CDR3 runs to 17 residues. TCRdb's copy holds only in-frame clones and misses some; the assay was immunoSEQ multiplex PCR. The sample contains hundreds of thousands of clones, about 88% of which appear only once. Treatment indicated: around 19 received Ad26.COV2.S at low or high dose, single or two shots; about 5 received placebo; per-sample allocation not given. Sampling took place 63 days after the first vaccine or placebo injection. A Boston adult aged 18-55 years was the donor. The sequence was obtained from a person between 18 and 65 years old who received the Ad26.COV2.S COVID-19 vaccine or a placebo. This sequence joins TRBV12-2 and TRBJ1-6. TRBV12-2 has pseudogene status. Source: peripheral blood, taken in a trial of Ad26.COV2.S vaccine versus placebo. The CDR3 nucleotides read TGTGCAAGTCGCTTAGAACCCCAGTCCGGGGATAATTCACCCCTCCACTTT. It translates to CASRLEPQSGDNSPLHF.